A single sample is the source of the 5 T cell receptor beta chains below, sequenced in a study of cytomegalovirus exposure and HLA in healthy donors. Use of 60 Vbeta and 13 Jbeta primers characterized the PCR. Only in-frame clones appear in the TCRdb table, and some are missing; sequencing was by immunoSEQ multiplex PCR. The top ten hold approximately 1.7% of the sample, which has roughly 130,000 clones, 61% seen once. The source material was PBMCs. These receptors all come from a male donor in good health and CMV-seronegative.

A few counts support this clone. The chain carries TRBV7-3 and TRBJ2-5; maybe TRBD1 (5 bases). This CDR3 is built from 14 residues. The V and J ends lost 3 bases and 4 bases respectively, with 12 bases between them. Germline CDR1 reads SGHTA; CDR2 reads FQGTGA. The CDR3 DNA follows: TGTGCCAGCAGCTTTCAGGGTAGGGGAGAGACCCAGTACTTC. Its translation: CASSFQGRGETQYF.

The V call is TRBV7-9, the J call TRBJ2-1, with D tentatively TRBD1 (5 bases). Germline assignment: CDR1 SEHNR and CDR2 FQNEAQ (reference sequence). The CDR3 has 15 amino acids. The V end lost 8 bases, the J end lost 3 bases, and 17 bases lay between the germline ends. The CDR3 reads CASFTSGAHYNEQFF. As DNA, the CDR3 is TGTGCCAGCTTCACGAGTGGGGCCCACTACAATGAGCAGTTCTTC.

The J gene is TRBJ2-1, the V gene TRBV5-1; 9 bases are shared with TRBD2. Per the germline V gene, CDR1 is SGHRS and CDR2 is YFSETQ. This CDR3 comprises 16 residues. The J segment lost 8 bases and the V segment lost 0 bases, leaving 9 bases of the junction unmatched. CDR3 residues: CASSLARAGGHDEQFF. The CDR3 DNA reads TGCGCCAGCAGCTTGGCCCGGGCGGGGGGGCACGATGAGCAGTTCTTC.

This rearrangement joins TRBV5-4 to TRBJ1-2, with D perhaps TRBD1 (5 bases). The V end lost 2 bases, the J end lost 5 bases, and 16 bases lay between the germline ends. Germline V gene lookup returns CDR1 SGHNT and CDR2 YYREEE (reference sequence). This CDR3 spans 15 amino acids. CDR3 in DNA: TGTGCCAGCAGCTTTGAGCCAGGACGGGGGTATGGCTACACCTTC. This codes for CASSFEPGRGYGYTF.

The chain links TRBV4-1 to TRBJ1-1; no clear D gene. The ends were cut back, 0 bases at V and 3 bases at J, with 11 bases in the middle. Looked up from germline, CDR1 is MGHRA and CDR2 is YSYEKL. CDR3 length: 15 amino acids. The CDR3 here is CASSQDPGMDTEAFF. For the CDR3, the DNA is TGCGCCAGCAGCCAAGATCCAGGAATGGACACTGAAGCTTTCTTT.